This TCR beta chain was captured in a study of T cell responses to AZD1222 COVID-19 vaccine. The study, taken as a whole, reports: Two AZD1222 doses significantly raised spike-specific TCR breadth and depth over controls. Close to half of spike-specific TCRs reportedly recognize unmutated variant regions. Researchers took repertoire samples only after the peak T cell response had come. Clonal diversity was possibly underestimated, and white British individuals and females predominated among donors.

Sequencing used immunoSEQ multiplex PCR; TCRdb keeps in-frame clones, though not all of them. Among tens of thousands of clones listed, about 85% were seen once. This CDR3 has 15 amino acids. The J segment lost 11 bases and the V segment lost 4 bases, leaving 9 bases of the junction unmatched. Germline CDR1 SGDLS, CDR2 YYNGEE. Worth noting for this clone: Its target is unknown.

The chain is built from TRBV9 and TRBJ1-4; TRBD1 agrees at 12 bases. The clonotype originates from an adult in good health. Here the sequenced sample was peripheral blood, taken on day 0 of AZD1222 vaccination. CDR3 protein: CASSPTGTGGVKLFF. The CDR3 DNA follows: TGTGCCAGCAGCCCCACCGGGACAGGGGGCGTGAAACTGTTTTTT.